The next 14 T cell receptor beta chains were all read from a single sample in a study of blood T cell repertoires in COVID-19. Clones were sequenced by immunoSEQ multiplex PCR, and TCRdb holds only the in-frame ones, with some missing. The sample lists about 410,000 clones, roughly 88% occurring once. What was sequenced was peripheral blood. These receptors all come from a woman under 40 with active or convalescent COVID-19.

This sequence joins TRBV3-1 (or the pseudogene TRBV3-2) and TRBJ1-1; no reliable D call. Between the trimmed V and J ends, which lost 1 base and 0 bases, there was a span of 9 bases. Germline values: CDR1 LGHDT, CDR2 YNNKEL (reference sequence). This CDR3 comprises 15 residues. CDR3 coding DNA: TGTGCCAGCAGCCAAGGGCCCACCATGAACACTGAAGCTTTCTTT. It is translated as CASSQGPTMNTEAFF.

The chain carries TRBV7-9 and TRBJ2-3, with D maybe TRBD1 (6 bases). Germline values: CDR1 SEHNR, CDR2 FQNEAQ (reference sequence). V lost 5 bases and J 2 bases, leaving 17 bases between the germline ends. The CDR3 sequence is 16 residues long. CDR3: CASSITLTGYTDTQYF. Here the CDR3 DNA reads TGTGCCAGCAGCATCACCTTGACAGGATACACAGATACGCAGTATTTT.

The chain recombines TRBV3-1 (or the pseudogene TRBV3-2) with TRBJ2-3; unclear D gene. The CDR3 is 15 residues long. Trimming removed 4 bases at V and 2 bases at J, with 13 bases between. From germline, CDR1 is LGHDT and CDR2 YNNKEL (reference sequence). CDR3 sequence (DNA): TGTGCCAGCAGCCTCGGCGGCCTTACCACAGATACGCAGTATTTT. It is translated as CASSLGGLTTDTQYF.

The chain recombines TRBV11-2 with TRBJ1-3, with 7 bases aligning to TRBD1. The V gene end was trimmed by 1 base and the J gene end by 10 bases; junction bases not matched to a gene: 4. Germline CDR1 reads SGHAT; CDR2 reads FQNNGV. The CDR3 runs 13 residues. Written as DNA, the CDR3 is TGTGCCAGCAGCTTAGCAGGGGGGCGGACCATATATTTT. Its protein is CASSLAGGRTIYF.

Remarks on this clone: Other DNA sequences in the sample encode the same CDR3. J is TRBJ2-7 and V is TRBV27; 9 positions match TRBD1. The germline gives CDR1 MNHEY, CDR2 SMNVEV (reference sequence). J gave up 3 bases and V 6 bases, and 3 bases lay outside the gene matches. This CDR3 is built from 13 residues. CDR3 region: CASSGTGLYEQYF. The CDR3 DNA reads as TGTGCCAGCAGCGGGACAGGGCTCTACGAGCAGTACTTC.

The CDR3 sequence: CASSFGSGGAYNEQFF. In nucleotides, the CDR3 is TGTGCCAGCAGCTTTGGCAGCGGGGGGGCCTACAATGAGCAGTTCTTC. The J gene is TRBJ2-1, the V gene TRBV5-4; 10 positions agree with TRBD2. The V gene's germline CDR1 is SGHNT and CDR2 YYREEE (reference sequence). J lost 2 bases, V lost 2 bases, and 4 bases had no gene match. This CDR3 has 16 residues. Supplemented by reference TRBV5-4 and TRBJ2-1, the full variable domain reads ETGVTQSPTHLIKTRGQQVTLRCSSQSGHNTVSWYQQALGQGPQFIFQYYREEENGRGNFPPRFSGLQFPNYSSELNVNALELDDSALYLCASSFGSGGAYNEQFFGPGTRLTVL.

The chain carries TRBV5-4 and TRBJ1-2, with D perhaps matching TRBD1 (6 bases). This CDR3 is 15 amino acids long. Trimming cost V 2 bases and J 7 bases, with 18 bases left between them. Germline lookup yields CDR1 SGHNT and CDR2 YYREEE (reference sequence). For the CDR3, the DNA is TGTGCCAGCAGCTTACCAGCACAGGGAGTTTCTGGCTACACCTTC. This gives the protein CASSLPAQGVSGYTF. Combining the CDR3 with reference TRBV5-4 and TRBJ1-2 gives the whole variable domain ETGVTQSPTHLIKTRGQQVTLRCSSQSGHNTVSWYQQALGQGPQFIFQYYREEENGRGNFPPRFSGLQFPNYSSELNVNALELDDSALYLCASSLPAQGVSGYTFGSGTRLTVV.

This clone was observed a few times. The same CDR3 can be traced to other DNA sequences in this sample. The chain couples TRBV5-1 to TRBJ1-2; weak D call: TRBD1 (6 bases). With 0 bases removed from V and 0 bases from J, the gap between germline ends came to 6 bases. This CDR3 has 14 amino acids. The germline CDR1 and CDR2 sequences are SGHRS and YFSETQ. The CDR3 loop reads CASSLGTANYGYTF. As DNA, the CDR3 is TGCGCCAGCAGCTTGGGGACAGCTAACTATGGCTACACCTTC.

The genes are TRBV6-5 and TRBJ1-3, with D tentatively TRBD1 (6 bases). Germline lookup yields CDR1 MNHEY and CDR2 SVGAGI. Trimming cost V 8 bases and J 2 bases, with 13 bases left between them. The CDR3 is 14 residues long. The CDR3 region has the DNA TGTGCCAGCTTAACAGGGTTCGCTGGAAACACCATATATTTT. This encodes CASLTGFAGNTIYF.

The chain uses TRBV12-3 or TRBV12-4 and TRBJ1-2; D gene uncertain. V shed 3 bases and J shed 11 bases, with 10 bases lying between them. The CDR3 is 11 residues long. CDR3 region: CASSLSGGYTF. CDR3 coding DNA: TGTGCCAGCAGTTTGTCTGGAGGTTACACCTTC.

The rearrangement links TRBV2 to TRBJ1-2, with a possible D match to TRBD1 (6 bases). The CDR3 totals 13 residues. The germline V gene encodes CDR1 SNHLY and CDR2 FYNNEI. V dropped 7 bases and J dropped 3 bases, with 12 bases sitting between them. CDR3 region: CASTIGQHYGYTF. DNA for the CDR3: TGTGCCAGCACTATAGGACAGCACTATGGCTACACCTTC. The whole variable domain, remainder taken from reference TRBV2 and TRBJ1-2, is EPEVTQTPSHQVTQMGQEVILRCVPISNHLYFYWYRQILGQKVEFLVSFYNNEISEKSEIFDDQFSVERPDGSNFTLKIRSTKLEDSAMYFCASTIGQHYGYTFGSGTRLTVV.

The V gene is TRBV10-3, the J gene TRBJ2-3; 7 nucleotides agree with TRBD1. The germline V gene has CDR1 ENHRY and CDR2 SYGVKD. The CDR3 is 15 amino acids. With V trimmed by 6 bases and J by 1 base, 7 bases remained unmatched. The CDR3 nucleotides are TGTGCCATCAGCTTACAGGGGTCGGGCACAGATACGCAGTATTTT. Protein: CAISLQGSGTDTQYF.

The V gene is TRBV19, the J gene TRBJ2-3, with TRBD1 identical over 8 bases. The germline CDR1 and CDR2 sequences are LNHDA and SQIVND (reference sequence). With 10 bases clipped from V and 8 bases from J, the junction kept 14 bases outside the gene matches. This CDR3 has 14 residues. DNA of the CDR3: TGTGCCACCCAGGGGGCCGGGCTCTCCAGTACGCAGTATTTT. As protein: CATQGAGLSSTQYF.

This clone was seen a single time. J is TRBJ1-2 and V is TRBV27, with D possibly being TRBD1 (5 bases). CDR1 is MNHEY, CDR2 SMNVEV, per germline (reference sequence). The V gene lost 2 bases and the J gene lost 4 bases, with 14 bases spanning the gap. The CDR3 is 15 amino acids. CDR3 nucleotides: TGTGCCAGCAGTTTAGGGCGGGGGTTTAGCTATGGCTACACCTTC. Translated: CASSLGRGFSYGYTF.